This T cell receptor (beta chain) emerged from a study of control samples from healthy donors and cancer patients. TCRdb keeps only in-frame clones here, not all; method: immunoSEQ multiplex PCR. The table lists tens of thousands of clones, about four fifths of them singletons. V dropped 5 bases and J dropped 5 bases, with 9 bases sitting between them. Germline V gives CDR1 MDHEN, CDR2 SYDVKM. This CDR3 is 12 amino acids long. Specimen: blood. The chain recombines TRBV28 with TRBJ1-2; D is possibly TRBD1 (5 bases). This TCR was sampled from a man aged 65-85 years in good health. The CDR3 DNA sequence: TGTGCCAGCAGTGGGGCCCAGTATGGCTACACCTTC. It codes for CASSGAQYGYTF.